The 15 T cell receptor beta chains presented below share a single source sample, sequenced in a study of graft-versus-host responses after intestinal transplantation. The table came from immunoSEQ multiplex PCR; TCRdb's copy has only in-frame clones and leaves some out. The sample yields tens of thousands of clones, around 93% seen once. The sequences come from PBMCs, collected 98 days after intestinal transplantation. The receptors stem from a human patient who received an intestinal transplant, so some T cells may come from the graft donor.

This rearrangement joins TRBV15 to TRBJ1-3; the match to TRBD1 covers 7 bases. The germline V gene encodes CDR1 LNHNV and CDR2 YYDKDF (reference sequence). V lost 1 base, J lost 7 bases, and 7 bases stayed unmatched. This CDR3 spans 15 amino acids. CDR3 DNA: TGTGCCACCAGCAGAGCCCCCGGGACAGAGAACACCATATATTTT. This encodes CATSRAPGTENTIYF.

The chain carries TRBV10-3 and TRBJ2-7, with 8 bases identical to TRBD1. CDR1 is ENHRY and CDR2 is SYGVKD in the germline V gene. With 0 bases clipped from V and 4 bases from J, the junction kept 11 bases outside the gene matches. The CDR3 length is 17 residues. The CDR3 loop is CAISESWGQVSIYEQYF. CDR3 DNA sequence: TGTGCCATCAGTGAGTCATGGGGACAGGTCTCTATATACGAGCAGTACTTC.

The chain joins TRBV6-5 to TRBJ2-1, with 7 bases identical to TRBD2. With V trimmed by 2 bases and J by 6 bases, 4 bases remained unmatched. In germline, CDR1 is MNHEY, CDR2 SVGAGI. The CDR3 runs 14 residues. This chain's CDR3 is CASSYEGLSNEQFF. CDR3 bases: TGTGCCAGCAGTTACGAGGGACTATCCAATGAGCAGTTCTTC.

The V gene is TRBV28, the J gene TRBJ2-7, with D unclear. From germline, CDR1 is MDHEN and CDR2 SYDVKM. This CDR3 has 14 amino acids. V was cut by 4 bases and J by 3 bases, with 13 bases left in between. Written as DNA, the CDR3 is TGTGCCAGCAGTTCCCCCGCACGCGGCTACGAGCAGTACTTC. It specifies CASSSPARGYEQYF. Drawing the rest from reference TRBV28 and TRBJ2-7, the complete variable domain is DVKVTQSSRYLVKRTGEKVFLECVQDMDHENMFWYRQDPGLGLRLIYFSYDVKMKEKGDIPEGYSVSREKKERFSLILESASTNQTSMYLCASSSPARGYEQYFGPGTRLTVT.

This sequence joins TRBV5-4 and TRBJ1-6, with 8 bases identical to TRBD1. CDR3 length equals 15 residues. With 3 bases clipped from V and 7 bases from J, the junction kept 6 bases outside the gene matches. CDR1 is SGHNT and CDR2 is YYREEE in the germline V gene (reference sequence). CDR3 loop: CASSSDRALNSPLHF. CDR3 DNA sequence: TGTGCCAGCAGCTCGGACAGGGCCTTAAATTCACCCCTCCACTTT.

J is TRBJ2-5 and V is TRBV7-3, with D perhaps given as TRBD1 or TRBD2 (6 bases each). The ends were cut back, 1 base at V and 3 bases at J, with 12 bases in the middle. Germline values: CDR1 SGHTA, CDR2 FQGTGA. CDR3 length: 15 amino acids. The CDR3 nucleotides are TGTGCCAGCAGCTTAAAAGCAGGGGAGGAAGAGACCCAGTACTTC. Encoded protein: CASSLKAGEEETQYF.

This clone has just one count. V usage is TRBV2 and J usage is TRBJ2-3; 12 nucleotides line up with TRBD2. J lost 4 bases, V lost 6 bases, and 17 bases had no gene match. Germline CDR1 and CDR2: SNHLY and FYNNEI. This CDR3 has 19 residues. DNA for the CDR3: TGTGCCAGCAGGCAGGGACTAGCGGGTCGACCCCCCGGCGCAGATACGCAGTATTTT. As protein: CASRQGLAGRPPGADTQYF.

The chain combines TRBV30 with TRBJ2-6; no definite D call. CDR1 and CDR2 (germline): GTSNPN, SVGIG (reference sequence). V shed 5 bases and J shed 0 bases, with 11 bases lying between them. This CDR3 spans 15 amino acids. The CDR3 is CAWGKRASGANVLTF. DNA of the CDR3: TGTGCCTGGGGAAAAAGGGCCTCTGGGGCCAACGTCCTGACTTTC.

This CDR3 reads CASSYRGLAGTDTQYF. Written as DNA, the CDR3 is TGTGCCAGCAGTTACCGGGGACTAGCGGGCACAGATACGCAGTATTTT. This rearrangement joins TRBV6-5 to TRBJ2-3, with 11 bases aligning to TRBD2. The CDR3 length is 16 residues. The V gene's germline CDR1 is MNHEY and CDR2 SVGAGI. V gave up 2 bases and J gave up 1 base; unmatched junction bases: 2.

The chain is built from TRBV12-5 and TRBJ1-2, with D unresolved. Germline V gene sequence: CDR1 LGHNT, CDR2 FRNRAP. The V and J ends lost 6 bases and 5 bases respectively, with 7 bases between them. CDR3 length: 11 residues. Written as DNA, the CDR3 is TGTGCTAGTGGGACCGAATATGGCTACACCTTC. Protein product: CASGTEYGYTF.

V is TRBV28 and J is TRBJ1-5, with D uncertain. V lost 2 bases and J lost 4, with 6 bases in between. Per germline, CDR1 MDHEN and CDR2 SYDVKM. This CDR3 spans 13 amino acids. The CDR3 nucleotides are TGTGCCAGCAGTTTAGGATCGAATCAGCCCCAGCATTTT. Translation gives CASSLGSNQPQHF. Complete variable domain (other parts from reference TRBV28 and TRBJ1-5): DVKVTQSSRYLVKRTGEKVFLECVQDMDHENMFWYRQDPGLGLRLIYFSYDVKMKEKGDIPEGYSVSREKKERFSLILESASTNQTSMYLCASSLGSNQPQHFGDGTRLSIL.

The chain has TRBV6-6 and TRBJ1-5; weak D call: TRBD1 (6 bases). V was trimmed by 3 bases and J by 5 bases, leaving 11 bases between them. CDR1 is MNHNY, CDR2 SVGAGI, per germline (reference sequence). This CDR3 is built from 14 residues. CDR3 nucleotides: TGTGCCAGCAGTTATCGGGGGCGAGATCAGCCCCAGCATTTT. Its translation is CASSYRGRDQPQHF.

This chain links TRBV29-1 with TRBJ2-1; D uncertain. Between the trimmed V and J ends, which lost 1 base and 3 bases, there was a span of 7 bases. Germline V gene lookup returns CDR1 SQVTM and CDR2 ANQGSEA. CDR3 length: 13 residues. The CDR3 DNA reads as TGCAGCGTTGAAGGACGTCTCTACAATGAGCAGTTCTTC. As protein: CSVEGRLYNEQFF.

J is TRBJ1-1 and V is TRBV4-2; no clear D gene. This CDR3 is built from 15 residues. Germline CDR1 and CDR2: LGHNA and YNFKEQ. The ends were cut back, 0 bases at V and 1 base at J, with 9 bases in the middle. The DNA for the CDR3 is TGTGCCAGCAGCCAAGACTTGGACGGGAACACTGAAGCTTTCTTT. It translates to CASSQDLDGNTEAFF.

This chain links TRBV10-3 with TRBJ2-5; 12 positions agree with TRBD2. CDR1 is ENHRY, CDR2 SYGVKD, per germline. Trimming took 2 bases from V and 5 from J; bases not matched to a gene: 0. CDR3 length equals 14 residues. CDR3: CAISETSGGETQYF. For the CDR3, the DNA is TGTGCCATCAGTGAGACTAGCGGGGGGGAGACCCAGTACTTC.